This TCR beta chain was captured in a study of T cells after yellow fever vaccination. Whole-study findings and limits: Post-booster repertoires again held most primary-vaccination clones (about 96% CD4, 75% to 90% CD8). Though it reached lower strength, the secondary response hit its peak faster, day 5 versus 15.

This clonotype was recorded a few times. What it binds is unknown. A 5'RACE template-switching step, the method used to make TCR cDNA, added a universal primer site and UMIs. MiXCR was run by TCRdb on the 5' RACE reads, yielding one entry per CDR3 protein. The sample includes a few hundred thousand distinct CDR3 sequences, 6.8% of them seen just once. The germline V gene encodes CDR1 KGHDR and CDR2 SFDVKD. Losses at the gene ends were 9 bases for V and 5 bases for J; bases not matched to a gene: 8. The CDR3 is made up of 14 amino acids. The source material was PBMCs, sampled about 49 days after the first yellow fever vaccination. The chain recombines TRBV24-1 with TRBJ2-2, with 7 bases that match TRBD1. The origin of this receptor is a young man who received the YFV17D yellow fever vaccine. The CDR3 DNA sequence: TGTGCCACCGCAGGGGGAGTAATGACCGGGGAGCTGTTTTTT. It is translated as CATAGGVMTGELFF.